A selection of T cell receptor beta chains follows, all from one sample in a study of blood T cell repertoires in COVID-19. Profiling relied on immunoSEQ multiplex PCR, and the TCRdb table lists in-frame clones only, not all of them. Of about 240,000 clones listed, about four fifths are singletons. The sequenced sample was peripheral blood. All receptors come from a man aged 30 to 39 who had recovered from COVID-19. CDR3s include the opening cysteine and the closing phenylalanine or tryptophan. The order of the fields is clone size, V gene, J gene, D gene, CDR3 DNA, CDR3 protein. D genes are given only for firm matches. For some rows the clone size is stated as once, few or many, or as a class when expanded; others skip it.

>NA|TRBV5-5|TRBJ1-2|TRBD1
TGTGCCAGCAGCTTGGGTTGGACATTGTTTCCGGGACAGGGAGGCTATGGCTACACCTTC
CASSLGWTLFPGQGGYGYTF
>NA|TRBV3-1/TRBV3-2|TRBJ1-1|NA
TGTGCCAGCAGCCATGGGGGCCTTTACACTGAAGCTTTCTTT
CASSHGGLYTEAFF
>NA|TRBV13|TRBJ2-3|TRBD2
TGTGCCAGCAGAGATCGTCAGCGGGGGGGCTCGACAGATACGCAGTATTTT
CASRDRQRGGSTDTQYF
>NA|TRBV5-1|TRBJ2-7|TRBD1
TGCGCCAGCAGCACCGGGACAGGGGGGTACGAGCAGTACTTC
CASSTGTGGYEQYF
>NA|TRBV4-2|TRBJ2-1|TRBD2
TGTGCCAGCAGCCAGCTAGGACTAGCCTTCTACAATGAGCAGTTCTTC
CASSQLGLAFYNEQFF
>NA|TRBV11-2|TRBJ1-1|TRBD1
TGTGCCAGCAGCTCCCGGGACAGGGGTTTCACTGAAGCTTTCTTT
CASSSRDRGFTEAFF
>NA|TRBV5-1|TRBJ2-2|TRBD1
TGCGCCAGCAGCTTGGGGGACAGGGACCCCGGGGAGCTGTTTTTT
CASSLGDRDPGELFF
>NA|TRBV28|TRBJ1-1|TRBD1
TGTGCCAGCAGTTTATTGGGACAGAAAGCTTTCTTT
CASSLLGQKAFF
>NA|TRBV7-9|TRBJ2-4|TRBD1
TGTGCCAGCAGCTTAAGTGGTCAGGGGGTGGCCAAAAACATTCAGTACTTC
CASSLSGQGVAKNIQYF
>once|TRBV10-3|TRBJ2-7|TRBD1
TGTGCCATCAGTGCGGGGGTCCGGGACAGGGCCTACGAGCAGTACTTC
CAISAGVRDRAYEQYF
>NA|TRBV2|TRBJ2-4|NA
TGTGCCAGCAGTGAGAACAGAATGAACATTCAGTACTTC
CASSENRMNIQYF
>NA|TRBV29-1|TRBJ2-5|NA
TGCAGCCTGGGAGAAGAGACCCAGTACTTC
CSLGEETQYF
>NA|TRBV4-1|TRBJ2-2|TRBD1
TGCGCCAGCAGCCAGGACAGGGGAAACACCGGGGAGCTGTTTTTT
CASSQDRGNTGELFF
>NA|TRBV20-1|TRBJ2-3|TRBD2
TGCAGTGCTAGAGAGCGGGAGATGGTTTTT
CSAREREMVF
>NA|TRBV5-1|TRBJ1-6|NA
TGCGCCAGCAGCGCATCTGGGGGGGCCTTAAATTCACCCCTCCACTTT
CASSASGGALNSPLHF
>NA|TRBV6-4|TRBJ1-4|TRBD1
TGTGCCAGCAGTGAGCCGCAGGGGGATGAAAAACTGTTTTTT
CASSEPQGDEKLFF
>NA|TRBV5-8|TRBJ2-2|NA
TGTGCCAGCAGCTTGGTAAAGTTTCACTTTTCGAACACCGGGGAGCTGTTTTTT
CASSLVKFHFSNTGELFF
>NA|TRBV11-2|TRBJ1-3|NA
TGTGCCAGCAGCCAACCGGAGCTGGGAAACACCATATATTTT
CASSQPELGNTIYF
>NA|TRBV5-1|TRBJ1-6|NA
TGCGCCAGCAGCACGAGCGCGCAGGGTTACTCCTATAATTCACCCCTCCACTTT
CASSTSAQGYSYNSPLHF
>NA|TRBV21-1|TRBJ1-5|NA
TGTGCCAGCAGCAATGAGCGACTGGTTTGGCCCCAGCATTTT
CASSNERLVWPQHF
>NA|TRBV11-1|TRBJ1-1|NA
TGTGCCAGCAGCCTAAGGACAGCCATGACCACTGAAGCTTTCTTT
CASSLRTAMTTEAFF
>NA|TRBV27|TRBJ2-3|NA
TGTGCCAGCACCTACAGAGACACAGATACGCAGTATTTT
CASTYRDTDTQYF
>once|TRBV6-5|TRBJ1-1|TRBD1
TGTGCCAGCAGTTTCTCCGACAGGGCCACTGAAGCTTTCTTT
CASSFSDRATEAFF
>few|TRBV19|TRBJ1-5|NA
TGTGCCAGTAGTATTTCGGACTATAGCAATCAGCCCCAGCATTTT
CASSISDYSNQPQHF
>NA|TRBV10-1|TRBJ2-3|NA
TGCGCCAGCAGTGAGTCTTTTGGGAGTCATCCAGATACGCAGTATTTT
CASSESFGSHPDTQYF
>NA|TRBV19|TRBJ1-4|TRBD1
TGTGCCAGTAGCTGGACAGGAGGGAATGAAAAACTGTTTTTT
CASSWTGGNEKLFF
>NA|TRBV10-2|TRBJ1-6|NA
TGCGCCAGCAGCATCGACACAAGCTCCTATAATTCACCCCTCCACTTT
CASSIDTSSYNSPLHF
>NA|TRBV9|TRBJ2-3|TRBD2
TGTGCCAGCAGCTTCTCAAGGACTAGCGGGGGGGATACGCAGTATTTT
CASSFSRTSGGDTQYF
>NA|TRBV7-3|TRBJ2-3|TRBD2
TGTGCCAGCAGCGGGGGGACTAGCTCGGCAGATACGCAGTATTTT
CASSGGTSSADTQYF
>NA|TRBV9|TRBJ1-6|TRBD1
TGTGCCAGCAGCGTCTCCGGGACAGATAATTCACCCCTCCACTTT
CASSVSGTDNSPLHF
>NA|TRBV7-3|TRBJ2-1|TRBD1
TGTGCCAGCAGCCCAGGGGGCCTACAGGGGGCTTACAATGAGCAGTTCTTC
CASSPGGLQGAYNEQFF